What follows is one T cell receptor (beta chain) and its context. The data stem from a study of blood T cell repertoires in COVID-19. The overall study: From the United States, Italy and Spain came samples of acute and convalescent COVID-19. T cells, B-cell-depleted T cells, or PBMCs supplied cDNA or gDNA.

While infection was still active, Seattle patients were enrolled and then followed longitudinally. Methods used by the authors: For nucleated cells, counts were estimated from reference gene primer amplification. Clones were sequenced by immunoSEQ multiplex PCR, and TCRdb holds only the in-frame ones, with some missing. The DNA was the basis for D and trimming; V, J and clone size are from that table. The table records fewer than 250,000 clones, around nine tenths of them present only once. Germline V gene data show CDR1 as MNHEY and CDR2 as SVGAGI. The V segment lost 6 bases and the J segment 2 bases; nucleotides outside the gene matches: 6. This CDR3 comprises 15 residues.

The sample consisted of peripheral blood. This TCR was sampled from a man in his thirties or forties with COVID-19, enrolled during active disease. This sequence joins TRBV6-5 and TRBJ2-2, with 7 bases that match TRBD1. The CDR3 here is CASRRDSFNTGELFF. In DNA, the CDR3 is TGTGCCAGCAGAAGGGACAGCTTTAACACCGGGGAGCTGTTTTTT.